The rows below give T cell receptor beta chains drawn from one sample of a study of human T cells and chemical hapten exposure. MiXCR, applied by TCRdb to the RACE reads, yields one record per CDR3 protein. Among about 54,000 distinct CDR3 sequences listed, 8.5% to 10% were seen once. The specimen comprised whole blood, sampled in connection with sensitization to the hapten diphenylcyclopropenone (DPC). These TCRs come from a woman aged 50 to 60 with alopecia areata. Some clones in this sample may be carry-over from other donors' samples. Both conserved end residues are part of each CDR3. The D gene is left open where the match is weak. Only some rows state a clone size, as once, few, many or a class for expanded clones.

D gene: TRBD1; V gene: TRBV3-1; clone size: many; J gene: TRBJ1-2; CDR3 DNA: TGTGCCAGCAGCCGTCGTGGACAGGCGGGGATTTCGCGGGGCTACACCTTC; CDR3 protein: CASSRRGQAGISRGYTF
D gene: NA; V gene: TRBV5-1; clone size: many; J gene: TRBJ1-1; CDR3 DNA: TGCGCCAGCACCGTGGGTTCTGAAGCTTTCTTT; CDR3 protein: CASTVGSEAFF
D gene: NA; V gene: TRBV28; clone size: NA; J gene: TRBJ1-1; CDR3 DNA: TGTGCCAGCATGGCGCTTTTGAACACTGAAGCTTTCTTT; CDR3 protein: CASMALLNTEAFF
D gene: NA; V gene: TRBV18; clone size: NA; J gene: TRBJ1-1; CDR3 DNA: TGTGCCAGCTCACCACCAACCAGGAGGACTGAAGCTTTCTTT; CDR3 protein: CASSPPTRRTEAFF
D gene: NA; V gene: TRBV28; clone size: many; J gene: TRBJ1-2; CDR3 DNA: TGTGCCAGCAGAATTGACAGGTCGAAGGGCTACACCTTC; CDR3 protein: CASRIDRSKGYTF
D gene: NA; V gene: TRBV29-1; clone size: few; J gene: TRBJ2-5; CDR3 DNA: TGCAGCGTTGAAGAACAGCTGCAAGAGACCCAGTACTTC; CDR3 protein: CSVEEQLQETQYF
D gene: TRBD2; V gene: TRBV29-1; clone size: few; J gene: TRBJ2-7; CDR3 DNA: TGCAGCGCTAGCAGGACTAGCGGGAGCTACGAGCAGTACTTC; CDR3 protein: CSASRTSGSYEQYF
D gene: NA; V gene: TRBV24-1; clone size: many; J gene: TRBJ1-1; CDR3 DNA: TGTGCCACCAGGTCTACAGGTGAAGCTTTCTTT; CDR3 protein: CATRSTGEAFF
D gene: NA; V gene: TRBV28; clone size: NA; J gene: TRBJ2-1; CDR3 DNA: TGTGCCAGCCTCGAAAGAAATGAGCAGTTCTTC; CDR3 protein: CASLERNEQFF
D gene: NA; V gene: TRBV28; clone size: many; J gene: TRBJ2-7; CDR3 DNA: TGTGCCAGCAGTTTGAGGGGGGAGGCCTACGAGCAGTACTTC; CDR3 protein: CASSLRGEAYEQYF
D gene: NA; V gene: TRBV10-3; clone size: many; J gene: TRBJ1-5; CDR3 DNA: TGTGCCATCAGTGTCGGTCCTGATCAGCCCCAGCATTTT; CDR3 protein: CAISVGPDQPQHF
D gene: NA; V gene: TRBV29-1; clone size: many; J gene: TRBJ2-2; CDR3 DNA: TGCAGCGTTGGATCCCCCTCGGCCGTAACCGGGGAGCTGTTTTTT; CDR3 protein: CSVGSPSAVTGELFF
D gene: NA; V gene: TRBV13; clone size: few; J gene: TRBJ2-2; CDR3 DNA: TGTGCCAGCCTTAACTATACAGGGCTAGGATTTTCGAACACCGGGGAGCTGTTTTTT; CDR3 protein: CASLNYTGLGFSNTGELFF
D gene: NA; V gene: TRBV5-1; clone size: NA; J gene: TRBJ2-7; CDR3 DNA: TGCGCCAGCAGCTTGGAGGGAGGTTTAACCTACGAGCAGTACTTC; CDR3 protein: CASSLEGGLTYEQYF
D gene: TRBD2; V gene: TRBV28; clone size: NA; J gene: TRBJ2-7; CDR3 DNA: TGTGCCAGCAGTTTGGCGGGGGGATACGAGCAGTACTTC; CDR3 protein: CASSLAGGYEQYF
D gene: NA; V gene: TRBV28; clone size: many; J gene: TRBJ2-4; CDR3 DNA: TGTGCCAGCAGTTTACCAGACCTAGCCAAAAACATTCAGTACTTC; CDR3 protein: CASSLPDLAKNIQYF
D gene: NA; V gene: TRBV18; clone size: many; J gene: TRBJ1-6; CDR3 DNA: TGTGCCAGCTCACCTACCACAGGGCGGGATAATTCACCCCTCCACTTT; CDR3 protein: CASSPTTGRDNSPLHF
D gene: NA; V gene: TRBV28; clone size: NA; J gene: TRBJ2-7; CDR3 DNA: TGTGCCAGCAGTTTAGGAGAGGGCTACGAGCAGTACTTC; CDR3 protein: CASSLGEGYEQYF
D gene: TRBD1; V gene: TRBV7-9; clone size: many; J gene: TRBJ1-1; CDR3 DNA: TGTGCCAGCAGCTTTCCCATCCAGGGGGCTGGCACTGAAGCTTTCTTT; CDR3 protein: CASSFPIQGAGTEAFF
D gene: NA; V gene: TRBV12-3/TRBV12-4; clone size: few; J gene: TRBJ1-5; CDR3 DNA: TGTGCCAGCTGCTGGGGGCGCGATCAGCCCCAGCATTTT; CDR3 protein: CASCWGRDQPQHF
D gene: NA; V gene: TRBV18; clone size: many; J gene: TRBJ1-1; CDR3 DNA: TGTGCCAGCTCACCTATCACTGAAGCTTTCTTT; CDR3 protein: CASSPITEAFF
D gene: TRBD2; V gene: TRBV5-1; clone size: few; J gene: TRBJ2-1; CDR3 DNA: TGCGCCAGCCGGCAGCGGGAGAGCTCCTACAATGAGCAGTTCTTC; CDR3 protein: CASRQRESSYNEQFF
D gene: TRBD1; V gene: TRBV3-1; clone size: few; J gene: TRBJ2-7; CDR3 DNA: TGTGCCAGCAGCCAAGGGGACAGGGGTAGCTACGAGCAGTACTTC; CDR3 protein: CASSQGDRGSYEQYF
D gene: NA; V gene: TRBV9; clone size: few; J gene: TRBJ2-5; CDR3 DNA: TGTGCCAGCAGCGTAGGCCCTGTGGGGGGCCAAGAGACCCAGTACTTC; CDR3 protein: CASSVGPVGGQETQYF
D gene: NA; V gene: TRBV6-5; clone size: few; J gene: TRBJ2-3; CDR3 DNA: TGTGCCAGCAGTTATTCGGGGTACACAGATACGCAGTATTTT; CDR3 protein: CASSYSGYTDTQYF
D gene: NA; V gene: TRBV11-2; clone size: many; J gene: TRBJ2-3; CDR3 DNA: TGTGCCAGCAGCTTACAGGATAGGTCGCAGTATTTT; CDR3 protein: CASSLQDRSQYF
D gene: TRBD2; V gene: TRBV6-2/TRBV6-3; clone size: few; J gene: TRBJ2-7; CDR3 DNA: TGTGCCAGCAGTCTCCTGATAGCGGGGGACCACAACGAGCAGTACTTC; CDR3 protein: CASSLLIAGDHNEQYF
D gene: TRBD2; V gene: TRBV10-2; clone size: many; J gene: TRBJ2-2; CDR3 DNA: TGCGCCAGCCGCCCCCAGGCGGGGGGTACTAGGGAGCTGTTTTTT; CDR3 protein: CASRPQAGGTRELFF